Each of the 8 T cell receptor beta chains below was sequenced from the same sample in a study of T cell repertoires in cytomegalovirus infection. TCRdb used MiXCR to reprocess the reads, holding one entry per CDR3 protein. The repertoire holds nearly 650,000 distinct CDR3 sequences, with 20% to 30% as singletons. Input material: CD8+ T cells from PBMCs. The receptors were gathered from a human donor in good health (CMV status not recorded). Some clones in this sample may be carry-over from other donors' samples.

The rearrangement links TRBV7-3 to TRBJ1-5, with D hard to call. CDR1 SGHTA and CDR2 FQGTGA come from the germline V gene. Trimming stripped 2 bases from V and 3 bases from J, with 17 bases between. This CDR3 spans 17 amino acids. The CDR3 coding sequence is TGTGCCAGCAGCTTAGTAGGTGCGGAGGCAACCAATCAGCCCCAGCATTTT. Translation: CASSLVGAEATNQPQHF.

This clonotype was detected ten times or more. The chain recombines TRBV7-2 with TRBJ1-5; D not certain. This CDR3 spans 14 amino acids. From germline, CDR1 is SGHTA and CDR2 FQGNSA. V was shortened by 2 bases and J by 7 bases, with 12 bases between the two germline ends. The CDR3 loop is CASSLISGRQPQHF. The CDR3 DNA follows: TGTGCCAGCAGCTTAATAAGTGGCCGGCAGCCCCAGCATTTT.

V usage is TRBV19 and J usage is TRBJ1-2; TRBD1 might be the D (6 bases). This CDR3 has 18 residues. Germline V gene data show CDR1 as LNHDA and CDR2 as SQIVND (reference sequence). Trimming removed 6 bases from V and 0 bases from J, with 23 bases in between. The CDR3: CASSSTDWTESSNYGYTF. Here the CDR3 DNA reads TGTGCCAGTAGCTCCACAGATTGGACAGAGTCTTCTAACTATGGCTACACCTTC.

This clonotype has a count of ten or more. The V and J genes are TRBV7-9 and TRBJ1-1; TRBD1 is a possible D gene (5 bases). CDR1 SEHNR and CDR2 FQNEAQ come from the germline V gene (reference sequence). The CDR3 spans 14 residues. Trimming took off 2 bases at V and 6 bases at J, with 13 bases between the two ends. CDR3: CASSLYPRDPEAFF. CDR3 DNA: TGTGCCAGCAGCTTATACCCCAGGGACCCTGAAGCTTTCTTT.

This rearrangement joins TRBV19 to TRBJ1-1; the D gene is possibly TRBD1 (6 bases). V lost 8 bases and J 4 bases, leaving 20 bases between the germline ends. This CDR3 has 15 residues. The germline V gene has CDR1 LNHDA and CDR2 SQIVND (reference sequence). CDR3 in DNA: TGTGCCAGTGGGCAGTCGGCAGGGGTGAGCACTGAAGCTTTCTTT. Amino acids: CASGQSAGVSTEAFF. The complete variable domain, with remaining parts taken from reference TRBV19 and TRBJ1-1, reads DGGITQSPKYLFRKEGQNVTLSCEQNLNHDAMYWYRQDPGQGLRLIYYSQIVNDFQKGDIAEGYSVSREKKESFPLTVTSAQKNPTAFYLCASGQSAGVSTEAFFGQGTRLTVV.

The rearrangement uses TRBV10-3 and TRBJ2-2, with D possibly TRBD2 on 5 matching bases. Germline assignment: CDR1 ENHRY and CDR2 SYGVKD. V dropped 7 bases and J dropped 2 bases, with 17 bases sitting between them. This CDR3 contains 16 residues. As DNA, the CDR3 is TGTGCCATCACCCATGAGAGCGGAGCCAACACCGGGGAGCTGTTTTTT. This encodes CAITHESGANTGELFF.

The rearrangement links TRBV7-3 to TRBJ2-3, with 11 bases fitting TRBD2. This CDR3 is built from 21 residues. Germline loops: CDR1 SGHTA, CDR2 FQGTGA. Germline trimming cut 5 bases from V and 6 bases from J; bases unmatched to any gene: 25. The chain's CDR3 is CASSPKVLAGGTVLEVDTQYF. CDR3 DNA: TGTGCCAGCAGCCCAAAAGTTCTAGCGGGGGGTACAGTTTTGGAGGTGGATACGCAGTATTTT.

The J gene is TRBJ2-1, the V gene TRBV11-2; weak D call: TRBD2 (6 bases). The CDR3 contains 16 residues. Germline lookup yields CDR1 SGHAT and CDR2 FQNNGV. V lost 0 bases and J 2 bases, leaving 11 bases between the germline ends. DNA of the CDR3: TGTGCCAGCAGCTTAGATCTCGGGGGAGCCTACAATGAGCAGTTCTTC. Amino acids: CASSLDLGGAYNEQFF.